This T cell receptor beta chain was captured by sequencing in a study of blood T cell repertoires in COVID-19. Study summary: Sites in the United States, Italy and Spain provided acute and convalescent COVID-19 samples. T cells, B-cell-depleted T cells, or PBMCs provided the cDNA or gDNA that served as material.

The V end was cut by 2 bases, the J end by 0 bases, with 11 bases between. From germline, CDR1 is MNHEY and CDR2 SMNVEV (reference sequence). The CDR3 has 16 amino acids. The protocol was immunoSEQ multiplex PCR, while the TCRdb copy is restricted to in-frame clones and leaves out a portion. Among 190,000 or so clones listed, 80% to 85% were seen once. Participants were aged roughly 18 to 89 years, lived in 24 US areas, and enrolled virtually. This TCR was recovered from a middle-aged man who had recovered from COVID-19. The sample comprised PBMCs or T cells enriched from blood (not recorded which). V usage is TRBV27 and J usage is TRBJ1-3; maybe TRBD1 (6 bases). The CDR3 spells CASSLTQGISGNTIYF. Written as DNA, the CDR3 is TGTGCCAGCAGTTTAACGCAGGGGATCTCTGGAAACACCATATATTTT.